This entry concerns a single TCR beta chain. Its antigen is unidentified. These data are taken from a study of shared clonotypes between healthy human individuals. Looking at the study overall: Per donor, CD8 memory used one plate, CD8 naive used two, CD4 memory used three and CD4 naive used three. Study-level findings and limits: Non-shared clonotypes had lower generation probabilities than those shared by all four donors.

Genomic DNA per cell subset filled all wells of several immunoSEQ plates. TCRdb keeps only in-frame clones here, not all; method: immunoSEQ multiplex PCR. Counted here are 750,000 to 1,000,000 clones, 80% to 95% occurring once; the ten biggest clones make up about 25%. Cells designated naive CD8 were CD45RO-negative and were positively selected for CCR7, with terminally differentiated effector memory CD45RA+ cells excluded. Within Nashville, Tennessee resided all donors, each a Caucasian adult. The germline gives CDR1 SGHVS, CDR2 FNYEAQ. This CDR3 contains 17 residues. V lost 2 bases and J lost 4; bases outside the gene matches: 9.

Sequencing used naive CD8+ T cells sorted from blood. The TCR was taken from a man between 25 and 39 years old in good health. V is TRBV7-6 and J is TRBJ2-1; 9 bases match TRBD2. The CDR3 is CASSLSGGAGGYNEQFF. The CDR3 region has the DNA TGTGCCAGCAGCTTATCCGGTGGAGCGGGGGGATACAATGAGCAGTTCTTC.